The 12 T cell receptor beta chains given below trace back to one sample, sequenced in a study of immune evolution from preneoplasia to lung adenocarcinoma. Libraries were prepared by immunoSEQ multiplex PCR; TCRdb keeps only in-frame clonotypes and omits some of them. The sample lists about 6,300 clones, 60% to 75% seen once, with 9.8% in the top ten. The sample comprised FFPE adjacent normal lung tissue. All receptors come from a donor aged 70 or over with lung adenocarcinoma.

This clone was observed a few times. The chain links TRBV2 to TRBJ1-4; D uncertain. Germline CDR1 SNHLY, CDR2 FYNNEI. The ends were cut back, 7 bases at V and 6 bases at J, with 15 bases in the middle. This CDR3 has 14 amino acids. This chain's CDR3 is CASISVWGDEKLFF. The CDR3 DNA is TGTGCCAGCATATCCGTTTGGGGAGATGAAAAACTGTTTTTT.

About this clone: The sample carries other DNA sequences with the same CDR3. This chain links TRBV4-1 with TRBJ2-3; perhaps TRBD2 as D (5 bases). The CDR3 has 15 residues. The V gene lost 0 bases and the J gene lost 0 bases, with 7 bases spanning the gap. Germline V gene lookup returns CDR1 MGHRA and CDR2 YSYEKL. This CDR3 is CASSQDKRSTDTQYF. The DNA of the CDR3 is TGCGCCAGCAGCCAAGATAAGCGGAGCACAGATACGCAGTATTTT.

The CDR3 spells CASSEGTDIGHEQYF. DNA of the CDR3: TGTGCCAGCTCAGAGGGGACTGACATCGGCCACGAGCAGTACTTC. The chain combines TRBV18 with TRBJ2-7, with a weak D call TRBD2 (6 bases). Per the germline V gene, CDR1 is KGHSH and CDR2 is LQKENI. V was cut by 5 bases and J by 5 bases, with 19 bases left in between. This CDR3 is 15 amino acids long.

The chain recombines TRBV7-2 with TRBJ2-5; D remains ambiguous. This CDR3 spans 14 amino acids. Germline CDR1 reads SGHTA; CDR2 reads FQGNSA. V was cut by 8 bases and J by 2 bases, with 15 bases left in between. The CDR3 DNA follows: TGTGCCAGCGCCCATAGTTCCAGGCAAGAGACCCAGTACTTC. This encodes CASAHSSRQETQYF.

The chain carries TRBV7-8 and TRBJ2-7; 9 bases agree with TRBD2. The CDR3 has 15 residues. Germline loops: CDR1 SGHVS, CDR2 FQNEAQ. The V segment lost 6 bases and the J segment 3 bases; nucleotides outside the gene matches: 9. In DNA form, the CDR3 reads TGTGCCAGCAGTTACAAGCGGGGGGCGATCTACGAGCAGTACTTC. It specifies CASSYKRGAIYEQYF.

This chain connects TRBV18 to TRBJ2-2, with D perhaps being TRBD1 or TRBD2 (5 bases each). V lost 3 bases and J lost 3, with 23 bases in between. The CDR3 totals 19 residues. CDR1 and CDR2 from the germline V gene are KGHSH and LQKENI. CDR3 protein: CASSPTEIGGIGYTGELFF. The CDR3 nucleotides are TGTGCCAGCTCACCCACTGAGATTGGGGGAATAGGATACACCGGGGAGCTGTTTTTT.

Only a few counts were recorded for this clone. The CDR3 DNA is TGTGCTAGTGGTTTGGAGGGGAGGGCCATTGTGACCCAGTACTTC. It specifies CASGLEGRAIVTQYF. J is TRBJ2-5 and V is TRBV12-5; 7 bases line up with TRBD2. From germline, CDR1 is LGHNT and CDR2 FRNRAP. With V trimmed by 1 base and J by 7 bases, 9 bases remained unmatched. The CDR3 covers 15 residues.

This sequence joins TRBV19 and TRBJ1-5; perhaps TRBD1 as D (6 bases). Germline values: CDR1 LNHDA, CDR2 SQIVND (reference sequence). V lost 2 bases and J lost 2, with 16 bases in between. The CDR3 extends over 17 amino acids. Here the CDR3 reads CASSIRQVLRGNQPQHF. CDR3 nucleotide sequence: TGTGCCAGTAGTATACGACAGGTCCTCAGGGGCAATCAGCCCCAGCATTTT.

V is TRBV11-2 and J is TRBJ1-6, with D possibly being TRBD1 (5 bases). V gave up 0 bases and J gave up 8 bases, with 11 bases separating them. The CDR3 spans 15 residues. CDR1 is SGHAT and CDR2 is FQNNGV in the germline V gene. The CDR3 DNA reads as TGTGCCAGCAGCTTAGATTGGGCGGGGGATTCACCCCTCCACTTT. This codes for CASSLDWAGDSPLHF.

The chain couples TRBV30 to TRBJ1-3; D uncertain. Germline V gene sequence: CDR1 GTSNPN, CDR2 SVGIG (reference sequence). Deletions cut 0 bases from V and 4 bases from J, with 4 bases between. The CDR3 consists of 12 residues. Written as DNA, the CDR3 is TGTGCCTGGAGTGTCTCCGGAAACACCATATATTTT. It translates to CAWSVSGNTIYF.

The table lists this clone with a count of one. The V and J genes are TRBV29-1 and TRBJ1-2; 8 bases are a match to TRBD1. The length of the CDR3 is 13 residues. Germline V gene sequence: CDR1 SQVTM, CDR2 ANQGSEA. V was clipped by 4 bases and J by 6 bases; unmatched bases: 7. The CDR3 DNA is TGCAGCGTTGCAAAGACAGGGGAGGATGGCTACACCTTC. As protein: CSVAKTGEDGYTF.

The chain employs TRBV25-1 and TRBJ1-2; maybe TRBD1 (6 bases). The germline V and J ends were trimmed by 6 bases and 4 bases, with 9 bases remaining between them. Germline CDR1 MGHDK, CDR2 SYGVNS. This CDR3 has 12 amino acids. The CDR3 sequence is CASRDRSYGYTF. In DNA, the CDR3 is TGTGCCAGCAGAGACAGGAGCTATGGCTACACCTTC.